These 24 T cell receptor beta chains came from one sample sequenced in a study of OX40 agonist ivuxolimab in advanced cancers. The protocol was immunoSEQ multiplex PCR, while the TCRdb copy is restricted to in-frame clones and leaves out a portion. This sample has approximately 19,000 clones, with around 84% found just once. Sequenced here: CD4+ or CD8+ T cells sorted from blood, sampled in a trial of the OX40 agonist ivuxolimab. These receptors came from an adult with an advanced solid tumor such as melanoma, head and neck, liver or kidney cancer.

The chain employs TRBV28 and TRBJ2-5, with 8 bases lining up with TRBD1. Trimming at V came to 4 bases and at J to 2 bases, leaving 6 bases not matched to a gene. This CDR3 region has 15 residues. The germline CDR1 and CDR2 sequences are MDHEN and SYDVKM. The CDR3 loop reads CASSWRTGKQETQYF. In nucleotides, the CDR3 is TGTGCCAGCAGTTGGAGGACAGGGAAACAAGAGACCCAGTACTTC.

DNA for the CDR3: TGTGCCAGCTCACCCACCCATGGCGGGGATACTGAAGCTTTCTTT. Its protein product is CASSPTHGGDTEAFF. The V and J genes are TRBV18 and TRBJ1-1, with D uncertain. Trimming stripped 3 bases from V and 5 bases from J, with 16 bases between. CDR1 KGHSH and CDR2 LQKENI come from the germline V gene. The CDR3 spans 15 residues. Looking up the rest from reference TRBV18 and TRBJ1-1 gives the full variable domain: NAGVMQNPRHLVRRRGQEARLRCSPMKGHSHVYWYRQLPEEGLKFMVYLQKENIIDESGMPKERFSAEFPKEGPSILRIQQVVRGDSAAYFCASSPTHGGDTEAFFGQGTRLTVV.

The chain joins TRBV6-6 to TRBJ2-5, with TRBD1 as a possible D gene (6 bases). Trimming cost V 5 bases and J 3 bases, with 13 bases left between them. The CDR3 loop spans 14 amino acids. Germline V gene data show CDR1 as MNHNY and CDR2 as SVGAGI (reference sequence). The CDR3 loop is CASSPSHREETQYF. CDR3 coding DNA: TGTGCCAGCAGTCCCTCTCACAGGGAAGAGACCCAGTACTTC.

This chain connects TRBV28 to TRBJ2-7; D is possibly TRBD1 or TRBD2 (6 bases each). The CDR3 totals 18 residues. Germline V gives CDR1 MDHEN, CDR2 SYDVKM. V gave up 3 bases and J gave up 4 bases, with 25 bases separating them. The CDR3 DNA reads TGTGCCAGCAGTTTGTTGGCAGGGGCGGGGAATGTTTTGTACGAGCAGTACTTC. The encoded protein is CASSLLAGAGNVLYEQYF.

The chain couples TRBV10-3 to TRBJ1-4; no clear D gene. V was pared by 0 bases and J by 0 bases, with 11 bases between. Germline V gene lookup returns CDR1 ENHRY and CDR2 SYGVKD. CDR3 size: 17 residues. CDR3: CAISESGPLSTNEKLFF. CDR3 bases: TGTGCCATCAGTGAGTCAGGACCCCTCTCAACTAATGAAAAACTGTTTTTT.

This clone qualifies as medium-sized. This chain links TRBV13 with TRBJ2-7; 8 bases fit TRBD1. The CDR3 extends over 15 amino acids. Germline V gene sequence: CDR1 PRHDT, CDR2 FYEKMQ (reference sequence). V gave up 6 bases and J gave up 2 bases; unmatched junction bases: 9. The CDR3 loop reads CASRVTGGQTYEQYF. CDR3 bases: TGTGCCAGCAGGGTAACAGGGGGGCAAACCTACGAGCAGTACTTC.

By share, this clone ranks as medium-sized. V gene TRBV5-4 combines with J gene TRBJ2-2; D is undetermined. The V gene's germline CDR1 is SGHNT and CDR2 YYREEE (reference sequence). The CDR3 sequence is 14 residues long. V was trimmed by 0 bases and J by 1 base, leaving 4 bases between them. The CDR3 sequence is CASSLAENTGELFF. CDR3 nucleotide sequence: TGTGCCAGCAGCTTGGCGGAGAACACCGGGGAGCTGTTTTTT.

The chain links TRBV19 to TRBJ1-4; 10 bases agree with TRBD1. The CDR3 loop spans 14 amino acids. J was trimmed by 7 bases and V by 5 bases; bases with no gene match: 4. Per the germline V gene, CDR1 is LNHDA and CDR2 is SQIVND (reference sequence). The CDR3 protein is CASSQGQGREKLFF. Here the CDR3 DNA reads TGTGCCAGTAGTCAGGGACAGGGGCGTGAAAAACTGTTTTTT.

This chain joins TRBV5-4 and TRBJ1-1, with a weak D call TRBD1 (5 bases). The V gene lost 2 bases and the J gene lost 3 bases, with 11 bases spanning the gap. The CDR3 has 14 amino acids. Germline loops: CDR1 SGHNT, CDR2 YYREEE (reference sequence). CDR3 DNA: TGTGCCAGCAGCTTCGCAGGGTTGGACACTGAAGCTTTCTTT. It yields the protein CASSFAGLDTEAFF.

The V and J genes are TRBV19 and TRBJ2-1; D call uncertain. CDR1 and CDR2 (germline): LNHDA, SQIVND (reference sequence). The CDR3 totals 12 residues. The ends were cut back, 8 bases at V and 8 bases at J, with 13 bases in the middle. The CDR3 sequence: CASGPGLYEQFF. CDR3 in DNA: TGTGCCAGTGGGCCAGGTTTGTATGAGCAGTTCTTC.

V is TRBV7-9 and J is TRBJ1-1; D ambiguous. V shed 2 bases and J shed 1 base, with 8 bases lying between them. In germline, CDR1 is SEHNR, CDR2 FQNEAQ (reference sequence). This CDR3 comprises 14 residues. The CDR3 spells CASSLMMGNTEAFF. CDR3 in DNA: TGTGCCAGCAGCTTAATGATGGGGAACACTGAAGCTTTCTTT.

The chain couples TRBV28 to TRBJ2-3; the match to TRBD1 covers 10 bases. The germline CDR1 and CDR2 sequences are MDHEN and SYDVKM. CDR3 length equals 17 residues. Trimming at V came to 5 bases and at J to 0 bases, leaving 8 bases not matched to a gene. This CDR3 reads CASSNRQGAGSTDTQYF. The DNA of the CDR3 is TGTGCCAGCAGTAACAGACAGGGGGCTGGAAGCACAGATACGCAGTATTTT.

CDR3 sequence (DNA): TGTGCCAGCAGTTTATCTTGGGGCGGGAACACTGAAGCTTTCTTT. This gives the protein CASSLSWGGNTEAFF. The rearrangement uses TRBV28 and TRBJ1-1, with D maybe TRBD1 (5 bases). The ends were cut back, 1 base at V and 1 base at J, with 10 bases in the middle. This CDR3 region has 15 residues. In germline, CDR1 is MDHEN, CDR2 SYDVKM.

The rearrangement uses TRBV6-6 and TRBJ1-3, with D tentatively TRBD1 (6 bases). V lost 5 bases, J lost 0 bases, and 11 bases lay in between. CDR3 length equals 15 residues. From germline, CDR1 is MNHNY and CDR2 SVGAGI (reference sequence). The CDR3 reads CASSDRTYSGNTIYF. For the CDR3, the DNA is TGTGCCAGCAGTGACAGGACCTACTCTGGAAACACCATATATTTT.

This chain links TRBV5-4 with TRBJ2-1, with 9 bases aligning to TRBD1. Germline assignment: CDR1 SGHNT and CDR2 YYREEE (reference sequence). The V gene end was trimmed by 1 base and the J gene end by 5 bases; junction bases not matched to a gene: 7. This CDR3 is 16 amino acids long. The CDR3 DNA is TGTGCCAGCAGCTTGAGGCCGGGACAGGGAAACAATGAGCAGTTCTTC. It yields the protein CASSLRPGQGNNEQFF.

This clone is a singleton in its sample. V gene TRBV10-3 combines with J gene TRBJ2-6, with 9 bases aligning to TRBD1. Germline loops: CDR1 ENHRY, CDR2 SYGVKD. The trim removed 5 bases at V and 4 bases at J, leaving 6 bases unmatched. The CDR3 runs to 16 residues. The CDR3 coding sequence is TGTGCCATCAGTCGGACAGGGGCGAGGGGGGCCAACGTCCTGACTTTC. Encoded protein: CAISRTGARGANVLTF.

This chain connects TRBV5-1 to TRBJ1-1, with 7 bases that match TRBD1. Germline assignment: CDR1 SGHRS and CDR2 YFSETQ. The V segment lost 4 bases and the J segment 5 bases; nucleotides outside the gene matches: 11. The CDR3 length is 15 residues. The CDR3 DNA follows: TGCGCCAGCAGCCCTCGGACAGGTGGAAGGACTGAAGCTTTCTTT. It translates to CASSPRTGGRTEAFF.

J is TRBJ2-7 and V is TRBV6-5; TRBD2 matches 7 bases. The CDR3 is 13 amino acids. From germline, CDR1 is MNHEY and CDR2 SVGAGI. J lost 6 bases, V lost 3 bases, and 5 bases had no gene match. The CDR3 nucleotides read TGTGCCAGCAGTTATTCTGGGAGGGGCGAGCAGTACTTC. This codes for CASSYSGRGEQYF.

The gene calls are TRBV4-1 and TRBJ2-3, with D hard to call. This CDR3 spans 13 amino acids. Trimming took 8 bases from V and 0 from J, leaving 9 bases between them. Germline loops: CDR1 MGHRA, CDR2 YSYEKL. The CDR3 sequence is CASPAASTDTQYF. Here the CDR3 DNA reads TGCGCCAGCCCTGCGGCTAGCACAGATACGCAGTATTTT.

V usage is TRBV4-3 and J usage is TRBJ2-7; D is possibly TRBD1 (7 bases). Trimming took 2 bases from V and 7 from J, leaving 15 bases between them. Germline V gene data show CDR1 as LGHNA and CDR2 as YSLEER. This CDR3 contains 14 residues. The CDR3 DNA sequence: TGCGCCAGCAGCCAAACTCAGGGGGAGGAAGAGCAGTACTTC. It codes for CASSQTQGEEEQYF.

This clone was seen more than once but under ten times. The chain uses TRBV2 and TRBJ2-1, with D maybe TRBD1 (5 bases). V lost 7 bases and J lost 8, with 12 bases in between. The CDR3 has 12 amino acids. Germline assignment: CDR1 SNHLY and CDR2 FYNNEI. CDR3 DNA sequence: TGTGCCAGCAAGATTAGGGGCGATGAGCAGTTCTTC. Translating gives CASKIRGDEQFF.

The chain has TRBV6-5 and TRBJ2-7; 7 nucleotides agree with TRBD1. V was pared by 5 bases and J by 2 bases, with 9 bases of the junction left unmatched. The CDR3 consists of 15 residues. The germline V gene encodes CDR1 MNHEY and CDR2 SVGAGI. For the CDR3, the DNA is TGTGCCAGCAGTAGTCCGGGACAGATACCCTACGAGCAGTACTTC. Translating gives CASSSPGQIPYEQYF.

The J gene is TRBJ2-7, the V gene TRBV4-1; no firm D call. The length of the CDR3 is 15 residues. CDR1 and CDR2 (germline): MGHRA, YSYEKL. Trimming removed 2 bases at V and 1 base at J, with 12 bases between. CDR3 coding DNA: TGCGCCAGCAGCCAACCTCGGACCGGTTCCTACGAGCAGTACTTC. Amino acid sequence: CASSQPRTGSYEQYF.

The chain has TRBV29-1 and TRBJ1-2; TRBD1 aligns across 8 bases. The J segment lost 8 bases and the V segment lost 3 bases, leaving 8 bases of the junction unmatched. This CDR3 spans 13 amino acids. Looked up from germline, CDR1 is SQVTM and CDR2 is ANQGSEA. CDR3 residues: CSVDPDRGGGYTF. The CDR3 coding sequence is TGCAGCGTTGATCCCGACAGGGGTGGCGGCTACACCTTC.